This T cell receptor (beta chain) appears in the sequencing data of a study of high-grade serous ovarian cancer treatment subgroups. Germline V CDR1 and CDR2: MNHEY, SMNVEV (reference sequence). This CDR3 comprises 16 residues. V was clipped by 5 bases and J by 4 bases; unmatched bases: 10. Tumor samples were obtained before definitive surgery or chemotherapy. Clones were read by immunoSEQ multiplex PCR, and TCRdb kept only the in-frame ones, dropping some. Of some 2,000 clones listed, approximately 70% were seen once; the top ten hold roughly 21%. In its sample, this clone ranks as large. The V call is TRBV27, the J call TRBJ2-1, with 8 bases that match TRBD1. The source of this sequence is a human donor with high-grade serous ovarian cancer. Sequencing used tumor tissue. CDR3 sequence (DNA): TGTGCCAGCAGTGTCAGGACAGGGCGAGAATACAATGAGCAGTTCTTC. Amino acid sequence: CASSVRTGREYNEQFF.